A single sample is the source of the 27 T cell receptor beta chains below, sequenced in a study of blood T cell repertoires in COVID-19. The assay was immunoSEQ multiplex PCR, and TCRdb's table has in-frame clones only and misses some. Altogether 200,000 to 250,000 clones are present, almost 85% being singletons, with the ten largest covering approximately 12%. Sample: peripheral blood. These receptors all come from a woman in her forties with acute or convalescent COVID-19.

The chain couples TRBV6-1 to TRBJ2-3; TRBD2 matches 9 bases. V dropped 2 bases and J dropped 1; count of bases not matched to a gene: 16. This CDR3 region has 20 residues. Germline V gives CDR1 MNHNS, CDR2 SASEGT. CDR3: CASSELASGVNPSGTDTQYF. For the CDR3, the DNA is TGTGCCAGCAGTGAATTAGCTAGCGGGGTGAACCCCTCCGGCACAGATACGCAGTATTTT.

The chain employs TRBV11-2 and TRBJ2-2; TRBD1 agrees at 8 bases. V was clipped by 5 bases and J by 7 bases; unmatched bases: 3. Per germline, CDR1 SGHAT and CDR2 FQNNGV. There are 13 residues in the CDR3. The DNA of the CDR3 is TGTGCCAGCAGCCCGGACAGGGACGGGGAGCTGTTTTTT. Translated: CASSPDRDGELFF.

This clone has more than one count but fewer than ten. The chain is built from TRBV19 and TRBJ2-7; TRBD1 is a possible D gene (6 bases). From germline, CDR1 is LNHDA and CDR2 SQIVND (reference sequence). CDR3 length: 15 residues. Deletions cut 5 bases from V and 3 bases from J, with 17 bases between. DNA of the CDR3: TGTGCCAGTAGTGGGCCGGGACACCCCGACTACGAGCAGTACTTC. This encodes CASSGPGHPDYEQYF. The variable domain in full, with the rest retrieved from reference TRBV19 and TRBJ2-7, is DGGITQSPKYLFRKEGQNVTLSCEQNLNHDAMYWYRQDPGQGLRLIYYSQIVNDFQKGDIAEGYSVSREKKESFPLTVTSAQKNPTAFYLCASSGPGHPDYEQYFGPGTRLTVT.

This chain joins TRBV4-1 and TRBJ2-2, with 11 bases lining up with TRBD2. Germline CDR1 reads MGHRA; CDR2 reads YSYEKL. The CDR3 has 16 amino acids. Trimming took 1 base from V and 5 from J; bases not matched to a gene: 3. The CDR3, as DNA: TGCGCCAGCAGCCAAGCGTTAGCGGGGGGGACCGGGGAGCTGTTTTTT. Translating it yields CASSQALAGGTGELFF.

This chain joins TRBV6-2 or TRBV6-3 and TRBJ1-1; TRBD1 agrees at 7 bases. This CDR3 contains 13 residues. The J segment lost 1 base and the V segment lost 8 bases, leaving 4 bases of the junction unmatched. Germline CDR1 is MNHEY and CDR2 is SVGEGT. This CDR3 reads CASGRDRNTEAFF. CDR3 DNA: TGTGCCAGCGGCCGGGACAGGAACACTGAAGCTTTCTTT.

This chain connects TRBV4-3 to TRBJ2-2; TRBD2 matches 11 bases. V trimming: 1 base; J trimming: 3 bases; junction bases outside the gene matches: 7. Looked up from germline, CDR1 is LGHNA and CDR2 is YSLEER. This CDR3 region has 18 residues. CDR3 nucleotides: TGCGCCAGCAGCCAAGGAGCGGCTAGCGGGAGGTACACCGGGGAGCTGTTTTTT. This gives the protein CASSQGAASGRYTGELFF.

V gene TRBV5-1 combines with J gene TRBJ2-1; D gene unclear. V lost 0 bases and J 4 bases, leaving 5 bases between the germline ends. Germline V CDR1 and CDR2: SGHRS, YFSETQ. CDR3 length: 13 amino acids. The CDR3 nucleotides read TGCGCCAGCAGCTTGGACCTATACAATGAGCAGTTCTTC. Translation: CASSLDLYNEQFF.

The chain combines TRBV27 with TRBJ2-1; 8 bases map to TRBD2. The CDR3 loop spans 14 amino acids. Germline V gene lookup returns CDR1 MNHEY and CDR2 SMNVEV (reference sequence). V was clipped by 7 bases and J by 6 bases; unmatched bases: 8. Here the CDR3 reads CASMAGGARNEQFF. CDR3 coding DNA: TGTGCCAGCATGGCGGGGGGCGCCCGCAATGAGCAGTTCTTC.

The chain joins TRBV5-8 to TRBJ1-4, with TRBD1 identical over 7 bases. CDR3 length equals 15 residues. CDR1 is SGHTS and CDR2 is YDEGEE in the germline V gene. J gave up 3 bases and V 4 bases, and 6 bases lay outside the gene matches. The CDR3 DNA is TGTGCCAGCAGCCAGGAGGGGGCTCCTAATGAAAAACTGTTTTTT. Its translation is CASSQEGAPNEKLFF.

This rearrangement joins TRBV18 to TRBJ1-5; possible D gene TRBD1, 5 bases. This CDR3 spans 16 amino acids. Per the germline V gene, CDR1 is KGHSH and CDR2 is LQKENI. Trimming left V 3 bases short and J 2 bases short, with 14 bases between. In DNA, the CDR3 is TGTGCCAGCTCACCCGGACATTTAGGTGGCAATCAGCCCCAGCATTTT. Residues: CASSPGHLGGNQPQHF.

As DNA, the CDR3 is TGTGCCAGCAGTTTCTGGACTCACAATGAGCAGTTCTTC. Amino acid sequence: CASSFWTHNEQFF. The V and J genes are TRBV12-3 or TRBV12-4 and TRBJ2-1; a weak D match, TRBD2 (5 bases). CDR3 length equals 13 residues. V lost 3 bases and J lost 5, with 8 bases in between.

This clone appeared a few times. The CDR3, as DNA: TGTGCCAGCATGACCTTGGAGTCCTACGAGCAGTACTTC. It yields the protein CASMTLESYEQYF. The V and J genes are TRBV6-6 and TRBJ2-7; D uncertain. The V end was cut by 7 bases, the J end by 1 base, with 11 bases between. This CDR3 is 13 amino acids long. CDR1 and CDR2 (germline): MNHNY, SVGAGI (reference sequence).

The rearrangement uses TRBV6-2 or TRBV6-3 and TRBJ2-7; D unclear. V lost 5 bases, J lost 6 bases, and 14 bases lay in between. The CDR3 is made up of 13 amino acids. From germline, CDR1 is MNHEY and CDR2 SVGEGT. The CDR3 spells CASSRVRVSEQYF. DNA for the CDR3: TGTGCCAGCAGTCGGGTTCGGGTTTCCGAGCAGTACTTC.

J is TRBJ2-2 and V is TRBV9; 7 bases are a match to TRBD1. V shed 4 bases and J 3 bases; nucleotides not matched to a gene: 6. The germline gives CDR1 SGDLS, CDR2 YYNGEE. The CDR3 length is 15 residues. In DNA form, the CDR3 reads TGTGCCAGCAGCTCCCGGGACAGTTACACCGGGGAGCTGTTTTTT. Its translation: CASSSRDSYTGELFF.

V is TRBV6-4 and J is TRBJ2-2; tentatively, D is TRBD2 (5 bases). Trimming removed 3 bases from V and 0 bases from J, with 5 bases in between. The CDR3 covers 14 residues. The germline gives CDR1 MRHNA, CDR2 SNTAGT. The CDR3 is CASSEEANTGELFF. For the CDR3, the DNA is TGTGCCAGCAGTGAGGAGGCGAACACCGGGGAGCTGTTTTTT.

In nucleotides, the CDR3 is TGTGCCAGCAGTTACGGAGACACCGGGGAGCTGTTTTTT. This encodes CASSYGDTGELFF. V usage is TRBV6-5 and J usage is TRBJ2-2; D uncertain. The CDR3 extends over 13 amino acids. Germline loops: CDR1 MNHEY, CDR2 SVGAGI. V was trimmed by 2 bases and J by 3 bases, leaving 4 bases between them.

This clone was recorded once. The CDR3 nucleotides read TGTGCCAGTAGACTAGCGGGGGGATCAAATGAGCAGTTCTTC. Its translation is CASRLAGGSNEQFF. The J gene is TRBJ2-1, the V gene TRBV7-3, with 13 bases that match TRBD2. Germline lookup yields CDR1 SGHTA and CDR2 FQGTGA. The junction had 6 bases not matched to a gene; V was cut back by 9 bases and J by 7 bases. The CDR3 runs to 14 residues.

Comment on this clone: This sample includes further DNA sequences coding for the same CDR3. The CDR3 nucleotides are TGTGCCAGCAGCCCGGGACAGGGAAACTATGGCTACACCTTC. Translation gives CASSPGQGNYGYTF. The chain employs TRBV5-6 and TRBJ1-2, with 9 bases matching TRBD1. Germline CDR1 reads SGHDT; CDR2 reads YYEEEE. The CDR3 has 14 amino acids. Losses at the gene ends were 4 bases for V and 2 bases for J; bases not matched to a gene: 3.

The genes are TRBV2 and TRBJ2-2; 9 nucleotides match TRBD1. V lost 4 bases, J lost 7 bases, and 7 bases stayed unmatched. The germline gives CDR1 SNHLY, CDR2 FYNNEI. The CDR3 has 15 amino acids. The CDR3 coding sequence is TGTGCCAGCAGTGTACAGGGGGCGCGGGGCGGGGAGCTGTTTTTT. Protein: CASSVQGARGGELFF.

The V call is TRBV19, the J call TRBJ1-6, with no clear D. Trimming pared 7 bases from V and 7 bases from J, leaving 14 bases between. The germline gives CDR1 LNHDA, CDR2 SQIVND (reference sequence). The CDR3 covers 14 residues. CDR3 sequence: CASTPTITNSPLHF. CDR3 sequence (DNA): TGTGCCAGTACGCCGACTATAACCAATTCACCCCTCCACTTT.

The chain carries TRBV5-1 and TRBJ2-7, with a tentative D call TRBD2 (6 bases). V lost 4 bases to trimming and J lost 10 bases, with 24 bases between them. The CDR3 has 15 residues. Germline assignment: CDR1 SGHRS and CDR2 YFSETQ. As DNA, the CDR3 is TGCGCCAGCAGCCGCACCGGGACTGGATTTAAGGGCCAGTACTTC. Its protein product is CASSRTGTGFKGQYF.

The chain links TRBV10-3 to TRBJ2-7, with D tentatively TRBD2 (6 bases). CDR1 and CDR2 from the germline V gene are ENHRY and SYGVKD. V lost 3 bases, J lost 9 bases, and 18 bases lay in between. This CDR3 is built from 14 residues. CDR3 in amino acids: CAISDLGLSTGQYF. The CDR3 coding sequence is TGTGCCATCAGTGATCTCGGACTAAGTACAGGGCAGTACTTC.

J is TRBJ1-1 and V is TRBV4-1; D is undetermined. The CDR3 sequence is 14 residues long. Trimming left V 0 bases short and J 1 base short, with 6 bases between. Looked up from germline, CDR1 is MGHRA and CDR2 is YSYEKL. In DNA, the CDR3 is TGCGCCAGCAGCCAAGAACCCGGGAACACTGAAGCTTTCTTT. Translation: CASSQEPGNTEAFF.

CDR3 DNA sequence: TGCGCCAGCAGCTTGGAGCGAGGACTAGCAGACGTACGATTCCATGAGCAGTTCTTC. This gives the protein CASSLERGLADVRFHEQFF. The rearrangement joins TRBV5-1 to TRBJ2-1; 8 bases agree with TRBD2. CDR1 is SGHRS and CDR2 is YFSETQ in the germline V gene. V lost 0 bases to trimming and J lost 8 bases; unmatched junction nucleotides: 19. The length of the CDR3 is 19 residues.

The V and J genes are TRBV5-1 and TRBJ2-1; TRBD2 might be the D (6 bases). V lost 4 bases, J lost 8 bases, and 13 bases lay in between. CDR1 and CDR2 (germline): SGHRS, YFSETQ. The CDR3 totals 13 residues. For the CDR3, the DNA is TGCGCCAGCAGCCCAGCGGGTGGCGATGAGCAGTTCTTC. It translates to CASSPAGGDEQFF.

CDR3 region: CASSNRGRGNSPLHF. CDR3 DNA: TGTGCCAGCAGCAATCGAGGGAGAGGTAATTCACCCCTCCACTTT. The chain couples TRBV21-1 to TRBJ1-6. TRBV21-1 counts as a pseudogene. The length of the CDR3 is 15 residues.

The CDR3 loop reads CASSPLDRGNQPQHF. The CDR3 region has the DNA TGTGCCAGCTCACCACTGGACAGGGGAAATCAGCCCCAGCATTTT. The rearrangement links TRBV18 to TRBJ1-5; 9 bases are a match to TRBD1. CDR1 and CDR2 (germline): KGHSH, LQKENI. This CDR3 contains 15 residues. Losses at the gene ends were 1 base for V and 4 bases for J; bases not matched to a gene: 2. Filled out from reference TRBV18 and TRBJ1-5, the complete variable domain reads NAGVMQNPRHLVRRRGQEARLRCSPMKGHSHVYWYRQLPEEGLKFMVYLQKENIIDESGMPKERFSAEFPKEGPSILRIQQVVRGDSAAYFCASSPLDRGNQPQHFGDGTRLSIL.